These T cell receptor beta chains were read from a single sample in a study of beta chain features in type 1 diabetes. This table comes from immunoSEQ multiplex PCR, and its TCRdb copy is limited to in-frame clones, with some not included. The sample shows roughly 250,000 clones, around 21% of them seen only once. The material sequenced was naive CD4+ T cells from blood. Receptors were obtained from a middle-aged woman with type 1 diabetes. Each CDR3 is given with its conserved first and last residue. A D gene is named only where the DNA matches it firmly. Where a row states a size, it is once, few, many or the class of an expanded clone; other rows omit it.

abundance: -
v_gene: TRBV29-1
j_gene: TRBJ1-2
d_gene: TRBD1
CDR3nt: TGCAGCGTAGCCGGGACAGGGGATGGCTACACCTTC
CDR3aa: CSVAGTGDGYTF

abundance: -
v_gene: TRBV28
j_gene: TRBJ2-7
d_gene: -
CDR3nt: TGTGCCAGCAGTTTCCAGAGACGGGGGGCTTACGAGCAGTACTTC
CDR3aa: CASSFQRRGAYEQYF

abundance: -
v_gene: TRBV6-5
j_gene: TRBJ1-6
d_gene: -
CDR3nt: TGTGCCAGCAGTTACGCGGAGGATTCACCCCTCCACTTT
CDR3aa: CASSYAEDSPLHF

abundance: few
v_gene: TRBV28
j_gene: TRBJ1-1
d_gene: -
CDR3nt: TGTGCCATCCTAGCGAACACTGAAGCTTTCTTT
CDR3aa: CAILANTEAFF

abundance: few
v_gene: TRBV30
j_gene: TRBJ1-5
d_gene: -
CDR3nt: TGTGCCTGGAGTAGGCAGACTGATCAGCCCCAGCATTTT
CDR3aa: CAWSRQTDQPQHF

abundance: -
v_gene: TRBV5-1
j_gene: TRBJ2-2
d_gene: TRBD1
CDR3nt: TGCGCCAGCAGCTTCAACGACGGGACAGGGGACACCGGGGAGCTGTTTTTT
CDR3aa: CASSFNDGTGDTGELFF

abundance: -
v_gene: TRBV7-2
j_gene: TRBJ2-7
d_gene: -
CDR3nt: TGTGCCAGCAGCTTAGCAGGGCAGGGGTTATGGGAGCAGTACTTC
CDR3aa: CASSLAGQGLWEQYF

abundance: -
v_gene: TRBV9
j_gene: TRBJ2-7
d_gene: -
CDR3nt: TGTGCCAGCAGCGAACCCGGGACACGGGTGAACGAGCAGTACTTC
CDR3aa: CASSEPGTRVNEQYF

abundance: -
v_gene: TRBV7-8
j_gene: TRBJ1-1
d_gene: TRBD1
CDR3nt: TGTGCCAGCAGTTCACAGGGGGCGAGCACTGAAGCTTTCTTT
CDR3aa: CASSSQGASTEAFF

abundance: few
v_gene: TRBV29-1
j_gene: TRBJ1-4
d_gene: -
CDR3nt: TGCAGCGTTGCAGGGCTAGGGGAAAAACTGTTTTTT
CDR3aa: CSVAGLGEKLFF

abundance: -
v_gene: TRBV5-4
j_gene: TRBJ2-1
d_gene: TRBD2
CDR3nt: TGTGCCAGCAGCTTGGGACTAGCGGGGGCCCGCCTATCTAATGAGCAGTTCTTC
CDR3aa: CASSLGLAGARLSNEQFF

abundance: few
v_gene: TRBV29-1
j_gene: TRBJ2-1
d_gene: -
CDR3nt: TGCAGCGTTGCCCGGACAGGAGGGGCAGGATCAAATGAGCAGTTCTTC
CDR3aa: CSVARTGGAGSNEQFF

abundance: -
v_gene: TRBV6-5
j_gene: TRBJ1-2
d_gene: TRBD1
CDR3nt: TGTGCCAGCAGTGGCCGGGACAGGGTCCCCTATGGCTACACCTTC
CDR3aa: CASSGRDRVPYGYTF

abundance: few
v_gene: TRBV4-2
j_gene: TRBJ2-1
d_gene: -
CDR3nt: TGTGCCAGCAGCCCCGGGGAGGCTAGCTCCTACAATGAGCAGTTCTTC
CDR3aa: CASSPGEASSYNEQFF

abundance: few
v_gene: TRBV29-1
j_gene: TRBJ1-1
d_gene: -
CDR3nt: TGCAGCGTTTTCACAGGGACGAACACTGAAGCTTTCTTT
CDR3aa: CSVFTGTNTEAFF

abundance: -
v_gene: TRBV4-1
j_gene: TRBJ2-2
d_gene: TRBD2
CDR3nt: TGCGCCAGCAGCCAATTCTCCACGGGGGGCGGGGAGCTGTTTTTT
CDR3aa: CASSQFSTGGGELFF

abundance: -
v_gene: TRBV5-6
j_gene: TRBJ1-2
d_gene: -
CDR3nt: TGTGCCAGCAGCTTGAACAGGCTCTATGGCTACACCTTC
CDR3aa: CASSLNRLYGYTF

abundance: -
v_gene: TRBV15
j_gene: TRBJ2-1
d_gene: -
CDR3nt: TGTGCCACCAGCAGGGGCGGGGTTCACTACCATGAGCAGTTCTTC
CDR3aa: CATSRGGVHYHEQFF

abundance: few
v_gene: TRBV7-8
j_gene: TRBJ2-6
d_gene: -
CDR3nt: TGTGCCAGCAGGGCCTCTGGGGCCAACGTCCTGACTTTC
CDR3aa: CASRASGANVLTF

abundance: -
v_gene: TRBV15
j_gene: TRBJ2-7
d_gene: TRBD2
CDR3nt: TGTGCCACCAGCGACCGGACTAGCGGGAGGCCATACGAGCAGTACTTC
CDR3aa: CATSDRTSGRPYEQYF

abundance: -
v_gene: TRBV10-3
j_gene: TRBJ2-1
d_gene: TRBD2
CDR3nt: TGTGCCATCAGAAAACTAGCGGGAGGGGGCAATGAGCAGTTCTTC
CDR3aa: CAIRKLAGGGNEQFF

abundance: once
v_gene: TRBV18
j_gene: TRBJ2-7
d_gene: TRBD1
CDR3nt: TGTGCCAGCTCACCTGGACAGGCCCAGGTCTACGAGCAGTACTTC
CDR3aa: CASSPGQAQVYEQYF

abundance: few
v_gene: TRBV29-1
j_gene: TRBJ2-5
d_gene: -
CDR3nt: TGCAGCGTTGTACCCGGGGAGACCCAGTACTTC
CDR3aa: CSVVPGETQYF

abundance: -
v_gene: TRBV2
j_gene: TRBJ1-3
d_gene: -
CDR3nt: TGTGCCAGCAGGGGGGACTTTGGAAACACCATATATTTT
CDR3aa: CASRGDFGNTIYF

abundance: -
v_gene: TRBV7-8
j_gene: TRBJ1-2
d_gene: -
CDR3nt: TGTGCCAGCAGCTTGAAAGGGACTCTTAGCTACACCTTC
CDR3aa: CASSLKGTLSYTF

abundance: few
v_gene: TRBV18
j_gene: TRBJ1-1
d_gene: -
CDR3nt: TGTGCCAGCTCACCACCGGCGGGGGATGAAGCTTTCTTT
CDR3aa: CASSPPAGDEAFF

abundance: few
v_gene: TRBV28
j_gene: TRBJ2-5
d_gene: -
CDR3nt: TGTGCCAGCACCCAATCCGGGACCCAGTACTTC
CDR3aa: CASTQSGTQYF

abundance: -
v_gene: TRBV15
j_gene: TRBJ2-2
d_gene: -
CDR3nt: TGTGCCACCAGCAGAGACAGAGGAAACACCGGGGAGCTGTTTTTT
CDR3aa: CATSRDRGNTGELFF

abundance: -
v_gene: TRBV4-2
j_gene: TRBJ2-1
d_gene: -
CDR3nt: TGTGCCAGCAGCCAAGACAGGACTGTTAGCTCCTACAATGAGCAGTTCTTC
CDR3aa: CASSQDRTVSSYNEQFF

abundance: few
v_gene: TRBV5-1
j_gene: TRBJ1-1
d_gene: TRBD1
CDR3nt: TGCGCCAGCAGCCAGACAGGGATGAACACTGAAGCTTTCTTT
CDR3aa: CASSQTGMNTEAFF

abundance: -
v_gene: TRBV4-2
j_gene: TRBJ2-6
d_gene: TRBD1
CDR3nt: TGTGCCAGCAGCCTTCCTGCAGGGGGCTTCTCTGGGGCCAACGTCCTGACTTTC
CDR3aa: CASSLPAGGFSGANVLTF

abundance: -
v_gene: TRBV29-1
j_gene: TRBJ2-2
d_gene: TRBD1
CDR3nt: TGCAGCGCAGGACAGGGAATACCCGGGGAGCTGTTTTTT
CDR3aa: CSAGQGIPGELFF

abundance: few
v_gene: TRBV19
j_gene: TRBJ2-1
d_gene: TRBD2
CDR3nt: TGTGCCAGTAGTATGGCTAGCGGGTCCTATTCGGATGAGCAGTTCTTC
CDR3aa: CASSMASGSYSDEQFF

abundance: -
v_gene: TRBV4-3
j_gene: TRBJ1-2
d_gene: TRBD1
CDR3nt: TGCGCCAGCAGCCAAGAGACAGGGGGCTATGGCTACACCTTC
CDR3aa: CASSQETGGYGYTF

abundance: few
v_gene: TRBV18
j_gene: TRBJ2-6
d_gene: -
CDR3nt: TGTGCCAGCCGCCAAGCCGCTGGGGCCAACGTCCTGACTTTC
CDR3aa: CASRQAAGANVLTF

abundance: -
v_gene: TRBV19
j_gene: TRBJ2-3
d_gene: TRBD2
CDR3nt: TGTGCCAGTTGCGCCGCGGGAGGACCCACAGATACGCAGTATTTT
CDR3aa: CASCAAGGPTDTQYF

abundance: -
v_gene: TRBV6-5
j_gene: TRBJ2-7
d_gene: TRBD2
CDR3nt: TGTGCCAGCAGGCACGCCGGGAGGGGCATCTACGAGCAGTACTTC
CDR3aa: CASRHAGRGIYEQYF

abundance: -
v_gene: TRBV9
j_gene: TRBJ2-5
d_gene: TRBD1
CDR3nt: TGTGCCAGCAGCCCGACCGGGACAGGAGGGTTGGAGACCCAGTACTTC
CDR3aa: CASSPTGTGGLETQYF

abundance: few
v_gene: TRBV28
j_gene: TRBJ2-7
d_gene: TRBD1
CDR3nt: TGTGCCAGCACGACGACAGGGTTAACCAAAAGGGAGTACTTC
CDR3aa: CASTTTGLTKREYF

abundance: -
v_gene: TRBV28
j_gene: TRBJ1-2
d_gene: -
CDR3nt: TGTGCCAGCAGCGCGAGTCAAGGCTACACCTTC
CDR3aa: CASSASQGYTF

abundance: few
v_gene: TRBV2
j_gene: TRBJ1-2
d_gene: TRBD1
CDR3nt: TGTGCCAGCAGGAACTCCGGGACAGGGAATGGCTACACCTTC
CDR3aa: CASRNSGTGNGYTF

abundance: few
v_gene: TRBV5-1
j_gene: TRBJ2-1
d_gene: TRBD2
CDR3nt: TGCGCCAGCAGCGTGCCGAGAAGCGGGAGGGCCTACAATGAGCAGTTCTTC
CDR3aa: CASSVPRSGRAYNEQFF

abundance: few
v_gene: TRBV7-2
j_gene: TRBJ2-3
d_gene: TRBD1
CDR3nt: TGTGCCAGCAGCTCCACCGGGACAGGGCGCACAGATACGCAGTATTTT
CDR3aa: CASSSTGTGRTDTQYF

abundance: -
v_gene: TRBV10-2
j_gene: TRBJ1-2
d_gene: -
CDR3nt: TGCGCCAGCAGTTCCCGCGGGGGCCAGTATGGCTACACCTTC
CDR3aa: CASSSRGGQYGYTF

abundance: -
v_gene: TRBV7-9
j_gene: TRBJ1-2
d_gene: -
CDR3nt: TGTGCCAGCAGCCCCCGCGGGGGCGACTATGGCTACACCTTC
CDR3aa: CASSPRGGDYGYTF

abundance: few
v_gene: TRBV7-2
j_gene: TRBJ1-5
d_gene: -
CDR3nt: TGTGCCAGCAGCTTAGCCCTAAGTAGGGGACAGCCCCAGCATTTT
CDR3aa: CASSLALSRGQPQHF

abundance: -
v_gene: TRBV7-2
j_gene: TRBJ1-5
d_gene: -
CDR3nt: TGTGCCAGCAGCAATACAGGTTATGGAGGCAATCAGCCCCAGCATTTT
CDR3aa: CASSNTGYGGNQPQHF

abundance: few
v_gene: TRBV9
j_gene: TRBJ2-1
d_gene: TRBD2
CDR3nt: TGTGCCAGCAGCGTCCGAGCGGGAGGCTACAATGAGCAGTTCTTC
CDR3aa: CASSVRAGGYNEQFF

abundance: -
v_gene: TRBV30
j_gene: TRBJ1-5
d_gene: -
CDR3nt: TGTGCCTGGGCACAGGGAGGCAATCAGCCCCAGCATTTT
CDR3aa: CAWAQGGNQPQHF

abundance: few
v_gene: TRBV27
j_gene: TRBJ2-1
d_gene: TRBD2
CDR3nt: TGTGCCAGCAGTAGGTCCCTAGCGGGAGGGCCGGGCAATGAGCAGTTCTTC
CDR3aa: CASSRSLAGGPGNEQFF

abundance: -
v_gene: TRBV5-6
j_gene: TRBJ1-2
d_gene: -
CDR3nt: TGTGCCAGCAGCTTGGCCGGGATAAGGGTCGACTATGGCTACACCTTC
CDR3aa: CASSLAGIRVDYGYTF

abundance: few
v_gene: TRBV29-1
j_gene: TRBJ1-2
d_gene: TRBD1
CDR3nt: TGCAGCGTTGAGCCCCAGACAGGGAAAGGTGGCTACACCTTC
CDR3aa: CSVEPQTGKGGYTF

abundance: once
v_gene: TRBV9
j_gene: TRBJ2-7
d_gene: -
CDR3nt: TGTGCCAGCAGCCCCAACCGGGCTAGCATCTACGAGCAGTACTTC
CDR3aa: CASSPNRASIYEQYF

abundance: few
v_gene: TRBV25-1
j_gene: TRBJ2-7
d_gene: TRBD1
CDR3nt: TGTGCCAGCGGGAAACTAGGACAGGGAAAGGAGCAGTACTTC
CDR3aa: CASGKLGQGKEQYF

abundance: once
v_gene: TRBV9
j_gene: TRBJ2-1
d_gene: TRBD1
CDR3nt: TGTGCCAGCAGCGTGGGGACAGGGACCAATGAGCAGTTCTTC
CDR3aa: CASSVGTGTNEQFF

abundance: few
v_gene: TRBV28
j_gene: TRBJ2-3
d_gene: TRBD1
CDR3nt: TGTGCCAGCAGTACGACAGGGTCGCAGTATTTT
CDR3aa: CASSTTGSQYF

abundance: few
v_gene: TRBV18
j_gene: TRBJ1-5
d_gene: -
CDR3nt: TGTGCCAGCTCACTGCCAGGACAGCCCCAGCATTTT
CDR3aa: CASSLPGQPQHF